Listed below are T cell receptor beta chains from one sample, sequenced in a study of identical twins. TCRdb called the 5' RACE reads again in MiXCR, with one record for every CDR3 protein. The sample lists over 550,000 distinct CDR3 sequences; roughly 7.2% were seen once. The same sample was also studied in work on yellow fever vaccine responses in identical twins.

The specimen was PBMCs. The receptors here all came from a woman between 18 and 29 years old in good health. CDR3s include the opening cysteine and the closing phenylalanine or tryptophan. The D gene is left open where the match is weak. The size of a clone is reported for some rows only, either as once, few or many, or as a class for expanded clones.

TRBJ1-1 TRBV6-1 NA many TGTGCCAGCAGTCCGGGGTTCGGTCGAAAGGAAGCTTTCTTT CASSPGFGRKEAFF
TRBJ1-1 TRBV10-3 NA few TGTGCCATCAAACAGACAGCGAACACTGAAGCTTTCTTT CAIKQTANTEAFF
TRBJ2-1 TRBV4-1 NA many TGCGCCAGCAGCCATTGGGCCCCAGCGGTATACAATGAGCAGTTCTTC CASSHWAPAVYNEQFF
TRBJ1-1 TRBV12-3/TRBV12-4 NA many TGTGCCAGCAGCTCCGCGCGGGTGAACACTGAAGCTTTCTTT CASSSARVNTEAFF
TRBJ2-1 TRBV5-5 TRBD1 few TGTGCCAGCAGCCCGGGCGGGACAGGGGGTGGAGAGCAGTTCTTC CASSPGGTGGGEQFF
TRBJ2-5 TRBV5-5 TRBD1 many TGTGCCAGCAGCTTTTTCGGACAGGTAGAGACCCAGTACTTC CASSFFGQVETQYF
TRBJ2-2 TRBV20-1 NA NA TGCAGTGCTAGCCTCCGAGAAGGGGCGCGGACCGGGGAGCTGTTTTTT CSASLREGARTGELFF
TRBJ2-3 TRBV27 TRBD2 few TGTGCCAGCGCGACTAGCGGGGGGGCGTTTGGTACGCAGTATTTT CASATSGGAFGTQYF
TRBJ1-1 TRBV10-3 TRBD1 many TGTGCCATCAGTGAGCCGGACAGGGGCACTGAAGCTTTCTTT CAISEPDRGTEAFF
TRBJ2-1 TRBV11-2 TRBD1 NA TGTGCCAGCAGCGTTAGGACAGGGGGCTTGGGCTCCTACAATGAGCAGTTCTTC CASSVRTGGLGSYNEQFF
TRBJ2-1 TRBV14 NA NA TGTGCCAGCAGCCAAGAGATGGCCAACAATGAGCAGTTCTTC CASSQEMANNEQFF
TRBJ2-5 TRBV15 TRBD1 NA TGTGCCACCAGCAGAGATCGACAGGGGGCGGGACAAGAGACCCAGTACTTC CATSRDRQGAGQETQYF
TRBJ2-4 TRBV27 NA many TGTGCCAGCAGTTTAGGAGGGTATGCCAAAAACATTCAGTACTTC CASSLGGYAKNIQYF
TRBJ2-1 TRBV9 TRBD2 NA TGTGCCAGCAGTCGGACTAGCGGGACGACCTTCAATGAGCAGTTCTTC CASSRTSGTTFNEQFF
TRBJ2-3 TRBV5-1 NA many TGCGCCAGCAGCTTGAACGCAGATACGCAGTATTTT CASSLNADTQYF
TRBJ2-5 TRBV11-2 TRBD1 NA TGTGCCAGCAGGACCGCCCGGGACAGGGTTCTACCGGGGGAGACCCAGTACTTC CASRTARDRVLPGETQYF
TRBJ2-1 TRBV20-1 TRBD2 many TGCAGTGCTTCATTAGCGGGGGGTCAGTACAATGAGCAGTTCTTC CSASLAGGQYNEQFF
TRBJ2-7 TRBV3-1 NA NA TGTGCCAGCAGCCCGGACATCACCTACGAGCAGTACTTC CASSPDITYEQYF
TRBJ2-7 TRBV12-5 NA few TGTGCTAGTGGTTTGGAGCAGGGATCCTACGAGCAGTACTTC CASGLEQGSYEQYF
TRBJ1-5 TRBV20-1 TRBD1 NA TGCAGTGCGGGACAGAGCAATCAGCCCCAGCATTTT CSAGQSNQPQHF
TRBJ2-7 TRBV15 NA few TGTGCCACCAGCAGAGAGGGGGGAGCGGCCTACGAGCAGTACTTC CATSREGGAAYEQYF
TRBJ2-2 TRBV2 TRBD1 NA TGTGCCAGCACAGGACAGGGTAAAACCGGGGAGCTGTTTTTT CASTGQGKTGELFF
TRBJ2-1 TRBV6-2/TRBV6-3 NA many TGTGCCAGCAGTTATCAGGGACCATACAATGAGCAGTTCTTC CASSYQGPYNEQFF
TRBJ1-1 TRBV12-3/TRBV12-4 NA many TGTGCCAGCAGGACCCGGGACTTTGGCGACACTGAAGCTTTCTTT CASRTRDFGDTEAFF
TRBJ2-7 TRBV12-3/TRBV12-4 TRBD2 few TGTGCCAGCAGTTTAGCGCAAAGAGCGGGAGGGGGCGAGCAGTACTTC CASSLAQRAGGGEQYF
TRBJ2-1 TRBV3-1 NA NA TGTGCCAGCAGCCAAGACACCATCTCCTACAATGAGCAGTTCTTC CASSQDTISYNEQFF
TRBJ1-6 TRBV12-3/TRBV12-4 NA NA TGTGCCAGCACCCTGGGTGGGGCTAATTCACCCCTCCACTTT CASTLGGANSPLHF
TRBJ2-3 TRBV20-1 TRBD2 NA TGCAGTGCTACACGGACTAGCGGGAGGAGGTGGGGAGATACGCAGTATTTT CSATRTSGRRWGDTQYF
TRBJ1-6 TRBV25-1 NA few TGTGCCAGCAGTGACACCGGGCCGAGCTCCTATAATTCACCCCTCCACTTT CASSDTGPSSYNSPLHF
TRBJ2-5 TRBV18 NA few TGTGCCAGCTCAAAACCTAACCTAGGGGAGACCCAGTACTTC CASSKPNLGETQYF
TRBJ1-2 TRBV20-1 NA many TGCAGTGCTAGCCTTGAGGGAGGTGGTGGCTACACCTTC CSASLEGGGGYTF
TRBJ2-7 TRBV7-9 TRBD2 few TGTGCCAGCAACCAAGCCCCCGGGAGGGAGCAGTACTTC CASNQAPGREQYF
TRBJ2-1 TRBV20-1 NA many TGCAGTGCAAGAGAGGCGGGGTATGAGCAGTTCTTC CSAREAGYEQFF
TRBJ2-7 TRBV5-1 NA NA TGCGCCAGCAGCTCAGACGCTCTCTACGAGCAGTACTTC CASSSDALYEQYF
TRBJ2-7 TRBV28 TRBD2 many TGTGCCAGCATACCAAGTAGCGGGACTCTTTACGAGCAGTACTTC CASIPSSGTLYEQYF
TRBJ2-3 TRBV7-6 NA NA TGTGCCAGCAGCTCGCAGGGGTTCGGGAGCACAGATACGCAGTATTTT CASSSQGFGSTDTQYF
TRBJ1-3 TRBV12-3/TRBV12-4 TRBD1 few TGTGCCAGCAGTGAAACCGGGACAGGGGGAAACACCATATATTTT CASSETGTGGNTIYF
TRBJ1-1 TRBV7-8 NA few TGTGCCAGCAGAGATAGAGACACTGAAGCTTTCTTT CASRDRDTEAFF
TRBJ2-2 TRBV13 TRBD2 NA TGTGCCATCAGTTTGGGCCTAGCGGGGGGCCTGAACACCGGGGAGCTGTTTTTT CAISLGLAGGLNTGELFF
TRBJ2-5 TRBV20-1 TRBD2 NA TGCAGTGCTACAGGCGGGGGAGGCTTGGAGACCCAGTACTTC CSATGGGGLETQYF
TRBJ2-2 TRBV2 NA few TGTGCCAGCAGTGATATAAGTTGGGGGAGTGGGACCGGGGAGCTGTTTTTT CASSDISWGSGTGELFF
TRBJ2-7 TRBV27 TRBD2 few TGTGCCAGCAGTCCTCCTAGCGGGAGGGACTCCTACGAGCAGTACTTC CASSPPSGRDSYEQYF
TRBJ1-2 TRBV15 TRBD1 many TGTGCCACCAGGGAGACAGGGGGTGCGTATGGCTACACCTTC CATRETGGAYGYTF
TRBJ2-7 TRBV20-1 TRBD2 few TGCAGTGCCGAGCGGGGTCCGCCTTACGAGCAGTACTTC CSAERGPPYEQYF
TRBJ2-1 TRBV12-3/TRBV12-4 TRBD1 few TGTGCCAGCAGTTTAGCGCTGGGGCAAAGGGGGCTAAAGAATGAGCAGTTCTTC CASSLALGQRGLKNEQFF
TRBJ2-6 TRBV2 NA few TGTGCCAGCATAGAAACGACCCTTCCCGGGGCCAACGTCCTGACTTTC CASIETTLPGANVLTF
TRBJ1-5 TRBV3-1 TRBD1 NA TGTGCCAGCAGCCAGTCTGTGGCAGGGGGTCAGCCCCAGCATTTT CASSQSVAGGQPQHF
TRBJ2-3 TRBV6-1 TRBD2 NA TGTGCCAGCAGGGTAGCGGGAGGGACAGATACGCAGTATTTT CASRVAGGTDTQYF
TRBJ1-4 TRBV7-8 TRBD1 few TGTGCCAGCAGCCAGGGACAGGGCGCAACTAATGAAAAACTGTTTTTT CASSQGQGATNEKLFF
TRBJ2-2 TRBV3-1 NA many TGTGCCAGCAGCCAAGGTCTAGCCGGGGAGCTGTTTTTT CASSQGLAGELFF